Below, one T cell receptor (beta chain) is given with its context. Unique molecular identifiers were incorporated when the TCRbeta library was constructed. Each CDR3 protein is one row after TCRdb ran MiXCR on the PCR reads. The sample includes some 500,000 distinct CDR3 sequences, 32% of them seen just once. The data belong to a study of T-cell reconstitution after alpha-beta-depleted transplantation in children. The CDR3 loop spans 16 amino acids. The ends lost 2 bases at V and 2 bases at J; junction bases unmatched: 5. Germline assignment: CDR1 SGHAT and CDR2 FQNNGV. The sequence derives from a human donor who donated a stem cell graft to a child with aplastic anemia. The V and J genes are TRBV11-2 and TRBJ1-2; 10 bases line up with TRBD1. This sample comprised PBMCs from the stem cell graft donor, obtained from the stem cell graft. DNA for the CDR3: TGTGCCAGCAGCTTAAGGTGGGACAGGGGAAACTATGGCTACACCTTC. Encoded protein: CASSLRWDRGNYGYTF.